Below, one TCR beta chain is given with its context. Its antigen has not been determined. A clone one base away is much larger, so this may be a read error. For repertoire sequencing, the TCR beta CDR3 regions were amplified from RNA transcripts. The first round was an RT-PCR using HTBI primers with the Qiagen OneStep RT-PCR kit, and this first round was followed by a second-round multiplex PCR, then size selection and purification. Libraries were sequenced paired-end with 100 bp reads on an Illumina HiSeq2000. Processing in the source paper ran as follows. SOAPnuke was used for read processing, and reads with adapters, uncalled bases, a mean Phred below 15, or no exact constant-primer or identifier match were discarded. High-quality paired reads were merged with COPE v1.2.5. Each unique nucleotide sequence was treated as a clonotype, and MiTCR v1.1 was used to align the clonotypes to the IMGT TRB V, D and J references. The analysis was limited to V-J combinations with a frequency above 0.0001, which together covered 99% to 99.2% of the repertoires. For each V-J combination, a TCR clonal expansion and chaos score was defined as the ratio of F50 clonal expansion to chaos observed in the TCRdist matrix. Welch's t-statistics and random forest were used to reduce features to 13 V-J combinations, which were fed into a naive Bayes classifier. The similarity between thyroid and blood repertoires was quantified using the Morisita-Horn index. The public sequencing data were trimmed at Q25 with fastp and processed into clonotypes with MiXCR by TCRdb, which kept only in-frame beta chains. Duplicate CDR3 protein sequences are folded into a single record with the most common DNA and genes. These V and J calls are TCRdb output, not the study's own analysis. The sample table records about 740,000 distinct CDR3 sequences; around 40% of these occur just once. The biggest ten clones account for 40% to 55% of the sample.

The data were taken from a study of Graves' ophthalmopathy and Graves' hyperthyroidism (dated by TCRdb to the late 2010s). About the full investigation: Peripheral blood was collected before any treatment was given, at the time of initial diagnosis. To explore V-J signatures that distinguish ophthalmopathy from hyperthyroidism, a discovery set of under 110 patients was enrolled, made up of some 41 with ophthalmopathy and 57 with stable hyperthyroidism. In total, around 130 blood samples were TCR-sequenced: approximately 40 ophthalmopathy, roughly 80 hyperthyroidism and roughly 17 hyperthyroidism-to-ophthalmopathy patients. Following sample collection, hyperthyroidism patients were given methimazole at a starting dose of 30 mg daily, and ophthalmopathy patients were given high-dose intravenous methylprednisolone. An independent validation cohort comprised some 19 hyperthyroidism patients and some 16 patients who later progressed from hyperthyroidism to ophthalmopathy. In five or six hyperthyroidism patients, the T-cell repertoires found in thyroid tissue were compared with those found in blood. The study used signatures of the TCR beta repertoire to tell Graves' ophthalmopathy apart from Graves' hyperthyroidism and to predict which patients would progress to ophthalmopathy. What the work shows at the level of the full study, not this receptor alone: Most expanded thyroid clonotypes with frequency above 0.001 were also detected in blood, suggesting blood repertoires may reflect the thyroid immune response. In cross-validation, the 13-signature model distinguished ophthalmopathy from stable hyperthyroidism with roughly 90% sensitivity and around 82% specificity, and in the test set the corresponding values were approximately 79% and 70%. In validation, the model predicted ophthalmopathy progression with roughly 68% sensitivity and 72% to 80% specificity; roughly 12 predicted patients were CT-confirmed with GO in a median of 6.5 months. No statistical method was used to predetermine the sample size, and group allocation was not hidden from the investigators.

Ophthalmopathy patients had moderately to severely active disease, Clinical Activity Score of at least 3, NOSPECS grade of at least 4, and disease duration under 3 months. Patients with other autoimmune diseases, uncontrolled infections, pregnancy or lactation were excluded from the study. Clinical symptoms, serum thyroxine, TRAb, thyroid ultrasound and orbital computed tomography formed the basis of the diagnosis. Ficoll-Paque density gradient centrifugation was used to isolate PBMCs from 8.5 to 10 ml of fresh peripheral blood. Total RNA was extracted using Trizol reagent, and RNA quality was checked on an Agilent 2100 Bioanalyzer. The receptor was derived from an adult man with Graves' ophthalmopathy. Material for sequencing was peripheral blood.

The CDR3 here reads CAISEKGTDYGYTF. The DNA sequence is TGTGCCATCAGTGAAAAGGGTACGGACTATGGCTACACCTTC. The rearrangement joined TRBV10-3 to TRBJ1-2; the D gene identity is not certain. The germline V gene specifies ENHRY as CDR1 and SYGVKD as CDR2. Trimming removed 3 bases from V and 3 bases from J, leaving 11 bases between the germline ends. The CDR3 sequence holds 14 residues, the cysteine and phenylalanine included. Of all the DNA, just the CDR3 is kept, 42 bases in frame from base 1.